These T cell receptor beta chains were read from a single sample in a study of OX40 agonist ivuxolimab in advanced cancers. The data were produced by immunoSEQ multiplex PCR, yet TCRdb's version contains in-frame clones alone and is incomplete. The table lists approximately 70,000 clones, 70% to 90% of them singletons. Source: CD4+ or CD8+ T cells sorted from blood, taken in a trial of the OX40 agonist ivuxolimab. The origin of the receptors is an adult with an advanced solid tumor such as melanoma, head and neck, liver or kidney cancer. CDR3s include the opening cysteine and the closing phenylalanine or tryptophan. Fields, in order: CDR3 length, J gene, V gene, D gene, CDR3 protein. The D gene is left open where the match is weak.

18 TRBJ1-5 TRBV4-3 . CASSPGRGAGAGSQPQHF
14 TRBJ2-3 TRBV2 . CASSAGVLTDTQYF
14 TRBJ2-7 TRBV11-2 TRBD2 CASSRGGSSYEQYF
12 TRBJ1-4 TRBV5-4 . CASSFNGEKLFF
12 TRBJ2-7 TRBV25-1 . CASRSSGNEQYF
13 TRBJ2-3 TRBV5-4 . CASTWGDTDTQYF
17 TRBJ1-2 TRBV9 . CASSVGYRTDTNYGYTF
13 TRBJ2-7 TRBV2 . CASSELEGYEQYF
18 TRBJ2-6 TRBV18 TRBD1 CASSFRQGTNSGANVLTF
15 TRBJ2-1 TRBV7-2 . CASSLVRTRSNEQFF
14 TRBJ2-1 TRBV5-1 . CASSPGQVYNEQFF
14 TRBJ2-7 TRBV7-2 TRBD2 CASRLTSGSYEQYF
12 TRBJ2-7 TRBV30 TRBD1 CAWRAGGYEQYF
15 TRBJ2-1 TRBV21-1 . CASSKDSAGDNEQFF
15 TRBJ2-7 TRBV10-3 TRBD2 CAISAAGGEGYEQYF
13 TRBJ2-1 TRBV4-2 . CASSQVGGLKQFF
14 TRBJ2-3 TRBV7-2 TRBD2 CASSLAERGVVEYF
11 TRBJ1-1 TRBV6-5 . CAISRNTEAFF
17 TRBJ2-1 TRBV4-1 TRBD2 CASSQDREGTRDNEQFF
14 TRBJ2-5 TRBV6-5 TRBD1 CASSYLDRAETQYF
16 TRBJ2-3 TRBV18 . CASSPFTGQRTDTQYF
21 TRBJ2-1 TRBV27 TRBD2 CASSLSCAASGGGPSYNEQFF
13 TRBJ2-1 TRBV6-1 TRBD2 CASGGTSGVEQFF
17 TRBJ2-3 TRBV10-3 . CAISESKTGPSTDTQYF
13 TRBJ2-7 TRBV6-6 . CASSYSRGYEQYF
13 TRBJ1-1 TRBV30 . CAWNRRANTEAFF
13 TRBJ2-7 TRBV6-5 TRBD1 CASSLTGSNEQYF
13 TRBJ1-2 TRBV4-1 . CASSQDDKYGYTF
16 TRBJ1-5 TRBV6-6 TRBD1 CASSNIGTGGNQPQHF
12 TRBJ1-2 TRBV28 . CASGQPNYGYTF
13 TRBJ1-1 TRBV2 TRBD1 CATTGQRNTEAFF
13 TRBJ1-1 TRBV2 TRBD1 CASAGTGVTEAFF
16 TRBJ1-6 TRBV2 . CASSNHREGLGSPLHF
15 TRBJ1-4 TRBV28 . CASSKPGATNEKLFF
15 TRBJ2-7 TRBV6-6 . CASSQSRQASYEQYF
16 TRBJ2-3 TRBV9 TRBD2 CASSVGLAGVSDTQYF